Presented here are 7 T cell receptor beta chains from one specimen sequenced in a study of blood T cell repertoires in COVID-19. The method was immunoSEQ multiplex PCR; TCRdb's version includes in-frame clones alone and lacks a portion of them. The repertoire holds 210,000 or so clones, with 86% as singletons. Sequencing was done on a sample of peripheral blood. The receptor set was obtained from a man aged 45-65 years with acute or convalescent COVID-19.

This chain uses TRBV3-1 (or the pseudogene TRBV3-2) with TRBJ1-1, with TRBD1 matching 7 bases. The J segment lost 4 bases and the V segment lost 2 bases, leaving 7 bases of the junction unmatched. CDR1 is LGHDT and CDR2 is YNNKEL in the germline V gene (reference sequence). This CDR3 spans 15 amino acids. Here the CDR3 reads CASSQSPTGFTEAFF. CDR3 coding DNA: TGTGCCAGCAGCCAAAGCCCGACAGGGTTCACTGAAGCTTTCTTT.

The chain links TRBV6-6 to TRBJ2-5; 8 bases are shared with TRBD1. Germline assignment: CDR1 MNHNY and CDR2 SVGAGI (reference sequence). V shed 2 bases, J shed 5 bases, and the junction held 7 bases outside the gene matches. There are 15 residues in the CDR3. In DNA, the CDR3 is TGTGCCAGCAGTTACCCGACAGGGGTCGGGGAGACCCAGTACTTC. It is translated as CASSYPTGVGETQYF.

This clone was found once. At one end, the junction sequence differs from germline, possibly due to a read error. The CDR3 DNA reads TGTGCCAGCAGAGCTGGACAGGGCTTTTCACATTTC. Encoded protein: CASRAGQGFSHF. The rearrangement uses TRBV28 and TRBJ1-2, with 8 bases matching TRBD1. Germline lookup yields CDR1 MDHEN and CDR2 SYDVKM. There are 12 residues in the CDR3.

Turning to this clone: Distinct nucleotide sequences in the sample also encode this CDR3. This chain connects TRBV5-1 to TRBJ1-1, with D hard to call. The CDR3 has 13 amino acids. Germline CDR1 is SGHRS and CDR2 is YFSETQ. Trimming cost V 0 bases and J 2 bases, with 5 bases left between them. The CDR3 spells CASSLGGNTEAFF. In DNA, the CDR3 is TGCGCCAGCAGCTTGGGAGGAAACACTGAAGCTTTCTTT. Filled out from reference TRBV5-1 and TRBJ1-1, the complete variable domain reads KAGVTQTPRYLIKTRGQQVTLSCSPISGHRSVSWYQQTPGQGLQFLFEYFSETQRNKGNFPGRFSGRQFSNSRSEMNVSTLELGDSALYLCASSLGGNTEAFFGQGTRLTVV.

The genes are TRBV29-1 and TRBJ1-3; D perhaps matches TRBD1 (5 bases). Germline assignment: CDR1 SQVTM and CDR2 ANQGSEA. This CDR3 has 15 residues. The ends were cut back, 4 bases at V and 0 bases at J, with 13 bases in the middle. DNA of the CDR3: TGCAGCGTTGGGTCCGGGGGTAGCTCTGGAAACACCATATATTTT. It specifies CSVGSGGSSGNTIYF.

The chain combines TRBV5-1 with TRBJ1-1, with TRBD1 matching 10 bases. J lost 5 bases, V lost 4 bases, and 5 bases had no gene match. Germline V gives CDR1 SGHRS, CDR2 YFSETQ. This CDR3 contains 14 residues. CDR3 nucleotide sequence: TGCGCCAGCAGCGGGACAGGGGCTGTGACTGAAGCTTTCTTT. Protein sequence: CASSGTGAVTEAFF.

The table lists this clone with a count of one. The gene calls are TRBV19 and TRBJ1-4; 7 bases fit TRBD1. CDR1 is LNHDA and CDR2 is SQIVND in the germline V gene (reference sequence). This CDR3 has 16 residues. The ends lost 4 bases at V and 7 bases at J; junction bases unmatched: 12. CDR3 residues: CASSNHGQAGSEKLFF. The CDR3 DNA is TGTGCCAGTAGTAACCACGGACAGGCGGGGAGTGAAAAACTGTTTTTT.